These T cell receptor beta chains were read from a single sample in a study of T cell responses to AZD1222 COVID-19 vaccine. The table came from immunoSEQ multiplex PCR; TCRdb's copy has only in-frame clones and leaves some out. The table includes approximately 150,000 clones, roughly 90% detected once. The starting material was peripheral blood, obtained on day 0 of AZD1222 vaccination. The receptors shown here come from an adult in good health. The CDR3 runs from the conserved cysteine through the conserved F or W. D genes are given only for firm matches. Expanded clones get a size class; other rows say once, few or many, or leave the size out.

TRBD2,.,TRBV9,TRBJ2-5,CASSRGLAGRETQYF,TGTGCCAGCAGCCGGGGACTAGCTGGGAGGGAGACCCAGTACTTC
TRBD1,.,TRBV6-2/TRBV6-3,TRBJ2-7,CASSPLRGTYEQYF,TGTGCCAGCAGCCCCCTCAGGGGGACCTACGAGCAGTACTTC
.,.,TRBV7-9,TRBJ2-1,CASTVAGVGGNEQFF,TGTGCCAGCACCGTCGCCGGGGTGGGTGGCAATGAGCAGTTCTTC
.,.,TRBV6-4,TRBJ1-6,CASSRGGSRSPLHF,TGTGCCAGCAGTCGGGGCGGTTCGAGGTCACCCCTCCACTTT
TRBD1,few,TRBV19,TRBJ1-5,CASTLDRGGRNQPQHF,TGTGCCAGTACCTTGGACAGGGGCGGACGCAATCAGCCCCAGCATTTT
.,.,TRBV7-2,TRBJ2-3,CASGRDTQYF,TGTGCCAGCGGGAGAGATACGCAGTATTTT
TRBD1,.,TRBV7-2,TRBJ1-6,CASSLPGQVASPLHF,TGTGCCAGCAGTCTCCCGGGACAGGTGGCTTCACCCCTCCACTTT
.,.,TRBV6-5,TRBJ2-1,CASSYWGTNNEQFF,TGTGCCAGCAGTTACTGGGGAACCAACAATGAGCAGTTCTTC
TRBD1,.,TRBV6-6,TRBJ1-1,CASRMRQGATTEAFF,TGTGCCAGCAGAATGAGACAGGGCGCGACGACTGAAGCTTTCTTT
TRBD2,.,TRBV18,TRBJ2-5,CASSPRGGETQYF,TGTGCCAGCTCACCTCGGGGGGGAGAGACCCAGTACTTC
TRBD1,.,TRBV15,TRBJ1-6,CATSTLGTGGNSPLHF,TGTGCCACCAGCACCCTAGGTACAGGGGGGAATTCACCCCTCCACTTT
.,once,TRBV28,TRBJ2-3,CASSPTQPLRTDTQYF,TGTGCCAGCAGTCCGACCCAACCGCTTAGGACAGATACGCAGTATTTT
.,.,TRBV6-5,TRBJ1-1,CASRSDRGAFF,TGTGCCAGCAGGAGTGACAGAGGAGCTTTCTTT
TRBD1,once,TRBV9,TRBJ1-2,CASSARDRANYGYTF,TGTGCCAGCAGCGCCCGGGACAGGGCTAACTATGGCTACACCTTC
TRBD1,.,TRBV5-8,TRBJ2-7,CASSFQGQGRNEQYF,TGTGCCAGCAGCTTCCAAGGACAGGGGCGAAACGAGCAGTACTTC
TRBD1,.,TRBV7-9,TRBJ2-1,CASSPDRSTGYNEQFF,TGTGCCAGCAGCCCGGACAGGTCCACCGGCTACAATGAGCAGTTCTTC
.,.,TRBV20-1,TRBJ1-2,CSAREGEGYTF,TGCAGTGCTAGAGAGGGGGAGGGCTACACCTTC
TRBD2,.,TRBV11-3,TRBJ2-1,CASSLVGTMLYNEQFF,TGTGCCAGCAGCTTAGTAGGGACTATGCTCTACAATGAGCAGTTCTTC
.,once,TRBV7-9,TRBJ1-6,CASSSTDNNSPLHF,TGTGCCAGCAGCTCGACAGACAATAATTCACCCCTCCACTTT
.,.,TRBV9,TRBJ2-3,CASSPLLEGQYF,TGTGCCAGCAGCCCTTTACTTGAGGGGCAGTATTTT
.,.,TRBV9,TRBJ2-7,CASSEGPKGTPYEQYF,TGTGCCAGCAGCGAAGGCCCCAAGGGAACCCCTTACGAGCAGTACTTC
.,.,TRBV19,TRBJ1-6,CASSIRTELGNSPLHF,TGTGCCAGTAGTATTCGGACAGAGCTAGGGAATTCACCCCTCCACTTT
.,.,TRBV5-5,TRBJ2-2,CASSFLAAGTGELFF,TGTGCCAGCAGCTTTTTAGCGGCGGGGACCGGGGAGCTGTTTTTT
.,.,TRBV3-1/TRBV3-2,TRBJ1-4,CASSPVITTNEKLFF,TGTGCCAGCAGCCCCGTTATCACAACTAATGAAAAACTGTTTTTT
TRBD1,.,TRBV19,TRBJ1-5,CASSPGQVNQPQHF,TGTGCCAGTTCCCCGGGACAGGTCAATCAGCCCCAGCATTTT
TRBD1,.,TRBV7-9,TRBJ1-2,CASSFGTEYGYTF,TGTGCCAGCAGCTTCGGGACAGAATATGGCTACACCTTC
.,.,TRBV5-1,TRBJ2-5,CASSLKGWGQETQYF,TGCGCCAGCAGCTTGAAGGGTTGGGGACAAGAGACCCAGTACTTC
.,.,TRBV12-3/TRBV12-4,TRBJ1-6,CASSLLDSPLHF,TGTGCCAGCAGTTTATTGGATTCACCCCTCCACTTT
TRBD2,once,TRBV24-1,TRBJ2-7,CATSDVGTSGSYEQYF,TGTGCCACCAGTGATGTAGGGACTAGCGGCTCCTACGAGCAGTACTTC
.,.,TRBV7-3,TRBJ2-3,CASSLTRRDTQYF,TGTGCCAGCAGCTTAACTCGGAGAGATACGCAGTATTTT
.,.,TRBV3-1/TRBV3-2,TRBJ1-4,CASSLLTTNEKLFF,TGTGCCAGCAGCTTACTAACGACTAATGAAAAACTGTTTTTT
TRBD2,.,TRBV3-1/TRBV3-2,TRBJ2-3,CASSRTSGRARVSRTDTQYF,TGTGCCAGCAGTCGTACTAGCGGGAGGGCGAGAGTGAGTAGGACAGATACGCAGTATTTT
.,.,TRBV11-2,TRBJ2-2,CASSPPGRVPNTGELFF,TGTGCCAGCAGCCCCCCGGGGCGGGTACCGAACACCGGGGAGCTGTTTTTT
TRBD1,.,TRBV7-2,TRBJ1-2,CASSLTRQGGDGYTF,TGTGCCAGCAGCTTAACGAGACAGGGGGGCGATGGCTACACCTTC
.,.,TRBV4-3,TRBJ1-2,CASSQGGAEFYGYTF,TGCGCCAGCAGCCAGGGCGGGGCCGAATTCTATGGCTACACCTTC
.,.,TRBV4-3,TRBJ2-7,CASSQDSQGNEQYF,TGCGCCAGCAGCCAAGACTCACAGGGAAACGAGCAGTACTTC
.,.,TRBV29-1,TRBJ1-2,CSVDTNAEGYGYTF,TGCAGCGTTGATACGAATGCGGAGGGCTATGGCTACACCTTC